Listed here are 26 T cell receptor beta chains from one sample, sequenced in a study of T cells in Graves' hyperthyroidism and ophthalmopathy. Regions amplified from RNA transcripts were the TCR beta CDR3 regions. The TCR CDR3 was amplified in a first-round RT-PCR using the HTBI primer set. TCRdb redid the calling of the multiplex PCR reads with MiXCR, one entry per CDR3 protein. The data show around 340,000 distinct CDR3 sequences, with roughly 18% seen just once and around 47% held by the top ten. Material: blood. These TCRs come from a woman aged 45-59 years with Graves' hyperthyroidism.

The table lists this clonotype with many counts. The chain uses TRBV27 and TRBJ2-1; no firm D call. The germline CDR1 and CDR2 sequences are MNHEY and SMNVEV (reference sequence). The CDR3 extends over 14 amino acids. Trimming stripped 3 bases from V and 5 bases from J, with 11 bases between. The CDR3 sequence: CASSLGWGDNEQFF. The DNA of the CDR3 is TGTGCCAGCAGTTTGGGATGGGGTGACAATGAGCAGTTCTTC.

This clonotype was found many times. The chain links TRBV20-1 to TRBJ1-1; D ambiguous. The CDR3 has 12 residues. V was shortened by 6 bases and J by 7 bases, with 15 bases between the two germline ends. CDR1 DFQATT and CDR2 SNEGSKA come from the germline V gene (reference sequence). CDR3 region: CSATAEGVEAFF. The CDR3 nucleotides are TGCAGTGCCACGGCTGAGGGAGTTGAAGCTTTCTTT.

The V call is TRBV4-1, the J call TRBJ1-5; no clear D. Trimming pared 0 bases from V and 2 bases from J, leaving 11 bases between. CDR1 MGHRA and CDR2 YSYEKL come from the germline V gene. This CDR3 is built from 16 residues. The CDR3 protein is CASSQDLGFGNQPQHF. The CDR3 DNA sequence: TGCGCCAGCAGCCAAGATTTGGGTTTTGGCAATCAGCCCCAGCATTTT.

Many counts were recorded for this clonotype. The chain employs TRBV12-3 or TRBV12-4 and TRBJ2-3, with TRBD2 as a possible D gene (7 bases). This CDR3 is built from 14 residues. Deletions cut 7 bases from V and 3 bases from J, with 14 bases between. The CDR3 sequence is CASTPRGGTDTQYF. The CDR3, as DNA: TGTGCCAGCACCCCAAGGGGGGGGACAGATACGCAGTATTTT.

This clonotype occurred a few times. The chain combines TRBV3-1 with TRBJ2-1, with TRBD2 matching 8 bases. The CDR3 runs 15 residues. J was trimmed by 8 bases and V by 4 bases; bases with no gene match: 10. In germline, CDR1 is LGHDT, CDR2 YNNKEL (reference sequence). CDR3 bases: TGTGCCAGCAGCCGTCCGACTAGCGATAGAGATGAGCAGTTCTTC. Its protein is CASSRPTSDRDEQFF.

This clonotype has more than one count but fewer than ten. The chain has TRBV5-4 and TRBJ2-7, with D perhaps given as TRBD1 or TRBD2 (5 bases each). This CDR3 has 16 residues. V lost 0 bases and J lost 0, with 13 bases in between. Germline-derived CDR1 and CDR2 are SGHNT and YYREEE (reference sequence). The CDR3 is CASSLDPGLSSYEQYV. The DNA of the CDR3 is TGTGCCAGCAGCTTGGACCCGGGGCTTAGCTCCTACGAGCAGTACGTC.

This clonotype appeared a single time. This chain uses TRBV9 with TRBJ2-3, with TRBD2 matching 7 bases. Trimming cost V 4 bases and J 2 bases; bases outside gene matches: 13. There are 17 residues in the CDR3. In germline, CDR1 is SGDLS, CDR2 YYNGEE. For the CDR3, the DNA is TGTGCCAGCAGCTTCGGGGCGGGGGAGCACATCACAGATACGCAGTATTTT. Encoded protein: CASSFGAGEHITDTQYF.

The rearrangement links TRBV30 to TRBJ2-5; 9 positions match TRBD1. Germline V gene data show CDR1 as GTSNPN and CDR2 as SVGIG (reference sequence). Trimming cost V 2 bases and J 4 bases; bases outside gene matches: 5. The length of the CDR3 is 14 residues. The CDR3 protein is CAWSLSGQGETQYF. Here the CDR3 DNA reads TGTGCCTGGAGTCTTTCGGGACAGGGAGAGACCCAGTACTTC.

Turning to this clonotype: A read error is possible here, since a much larger clone lies one base away. This chain joins TRBV27 and TRBJ1-2; D gene uncertain. The CDR3 contains 16 residues. The germline V gene encodes CDR1 MNHEY and CDR2 SMNVEV (reference sequence). CDR3 in amino acids: CANSPILGSTSYGYTF. CDR3 coding DNA: TGTGCCAACAGTCCGATATTGGGAAGCACGTCCTATGGCTACACCTTC.

The gene calls are TRBV19 and TRBJ2-2, with a tentative D call TRBD1 (6 bases). With 9 bases removed from V and 5 bases from J, the gap between germline ends came to 10 bases. The germline V gene has CDR1 LNHDA and CDR2 SQIVND (reference sequence). The CDR3 is 12 residues long. The CDR3 DNA is TGTGCCAGGAACAGGGATACCGGGGAGCTGTTTTTT. Translation: CARNRDTGELFF.

This clonotype has a count of ten or more. One junction end disagrees with the germline gene, perhaps due to a read error. The V gene is TRBV29-1, the J gene TRBJ1-1; TRBD1 matches 7 bases. The CDR3 spans 13 residues. Per the germline V gene, CDR1 is SQVTM and CDR2 is ANQGSEA. CDR3 residues: CSVEGQENTEAFF. The CDR3 DNA follows: TGCAGCGTGGAAGGACAGGAGAACACTGAAGCTTTCTTT.

The genes are TRBV7-9 and TRBJ2-7; 7 positions agree with TRBD1. The CDR3 has 13 residues. Losses at the gene ends were 5 bases for V and 3 bases for J; bases not matched to a gene: 4. Germline V gene sequence: CDR1 SEHNR, CDR2 FQNEAQ (reference sequence). CDR3 sequence (DNA): TGTGCCAGCAGCCCAGGGGACAGCTACGAGCAGTACGTC. Encoded protein: CASSPGDSYEQYV.

This clonotype was counted many times. The CDR3 sequence: CASSLSQGNTHEQYV. CDR3 nucleotide sequence: TGTGCCAGCAGCTTATCTCAGGGGAATACCCACGAGCAGTACGTC. The chain combines TRBV11-2 with TRBJ2-7, with a possible D match to TRBD1 (6 bases). The CDR3 is 15 residues long. V gave up 2 bases and J gave up 5 bases, with 16 bases separating them. Per germline, CDR1 SGHAT and CDR2 FQNNGV.

The chain joins TRBV5-5 to TRBJ1-6; a possible D gene is TRBD1 (5 bases). V dropped 0 bases and J dropped 9 bases, with 13 bases sitting between them. Germline CDR1 is SGHKS and CDR2 is YYEKEE (reference sequence). The CDR3 runs to 15 residues. CDR3 in amino acids: CASSLAPTECSPLHF. Here the CDR3 DNA reads TGTGCCAGCAGCTTGGCCCCGACAGAGTGTTCACCCCTCCACTTT.

This CDR3 is CSVETGQEGFNYGYTF. CDR3 nucleotides: TGCAGCGTTGAAACAGGACAGGAAGGATTTAACTATGGCTACACCTTC. The J gene is TRBJ1-2, the V gene TRBV29-1, with TRBD1 matching over 7 bases. The ends lost 2 bases at V and 1 base at J; junction bases unmatched: 10. Germline CDR1 and CDR2: SQVTM and ANQGSEA. This CDR3 is built from 16 residues.

This clonotype has a count of ten or more. The rearrangement joins TRBV6-1 to TRBJ1-2; TRBD1 matches at 7 bases. Germline values: CDR1 MNHNS, CDR2 SASEGT. Trimming at V came to 5 bases and at J to 0 bases, leaving 6 bases not matched to a gene. The CDR3 is 15 residues long. This CDR3 reads CASSYSGTANYGYTF. The CDR3, as DNA: TGTGCCAGCAGTTATAGTGGGACAGCTAACTATGGCTACACCTTC.

This clonotype came up many times. The chain couples TRBV28 to TRBJ1-4; 9 bases map to TRBD1. Losses at the gene ends were 5 bases for V and 4 bases for J; bases not matched to a gene: 8. The length of the CDR3 is 16 residues. Germline-derived CDR1 and CDR2 are MDHEN and SYDVKM. Here the CDR3 reads CASSLGTGRGNEKLFF. CDR3 nucleotides: TGTGCCAGCAGTCTCGGGACAGGGCGGGGTAATGAAAAACTGTTTTTT.

The chain is built from TRBV6-1 and TRBJ2-4; 7 bases are a match to TRBD1. The CDR3 covers 17 residues. V lost 7 bases, J lost 2 bases, and 14 bases stayed unmatched. Germline CDR1 and CDR2: MNHNS and SASEGT. The CDR3 DNA is TGTGCCAGCAAACCGAATTACAGGGGTTCAACCAAAAACATTCAGTACTTC. It specifies CASKPNYRGSTKNIQYF.

This clonotype was seen many times. This chain links TRBV18 with TRBJ1-2, with D possibly matching TRBD1 (5 bases). The CDR3 spans 15 residues. V lost 2 bases and J 3 bases, leaving 13 bases between the germline ends. In germline, CDR1 is KGHSH, CDR2 LQKENI. The CDR3 is CASSPLGETHYGYTF. The CDR3 DNA is TGTGCCAGCTCACCATTAGGGGAAACCCACTATGGCTACACCTTC.

This clonotype was seen at least ten times. The CDR3 is CSVGGQTNEQFF. CDR3 in DNA: TGCAGCGTTGGGGGACAGACCAATGAGCAGTTCTTC. This chain connects TRBV29-1 to TRBJ2-1, with 7 bases fitting TRBD1. Germline V gene data show CDR1 as SQVTM and CDR2 as ANQGSEA. The CDR3 totals 12 residues. Germline trimming cut 4 bases from V and 6 bases from J; bases unmatched to any gene: 3.

The chain has TRBV6-2 or TRBV6-3 and TRBJ2-1; TRBD1 or TRBD2 may be the D gene (6 bases each). The V end lost 2 bases, the J end lost 2 bases, and 10 bases lay between the germline ends. The CDR3 spans 15 residues. CDR1 is MNHEY and CDR2 is SVGEGT in the germline V gene. The CDR3 is CASSYEGGTYNEQFF. DNA for the CDR3: TGTGCCAGCAGTTACGAGGGGGGCACCTACAATGAGCAGTTCTTC.

This clonotype was seen a few times. This chain uses TRBV6-1 with TRBJ1-6; D not resolved. Deletions cut 5 bases from V and 5 bases from J, with 13 bases between. The CDR3 consists of 15 residues. Germline assignment: CDR1 MNHNS and CDR2 SASEGT. The CDR3 DNA reads TGTGCCAGCAGTCCCTTCGGGCCCGATAATTCACCCCTCCACTTT. Translation gives CASSPFGPDNSPLHF.

The V gene is TRBV15, the J gene TRBJ1-2; possible D gene TRBD1, 6 bases. CDR3 length equals 14 residues. Germline CDR1 reads LNHNV; CDR2 reads YYDKDF (reference sequence). Between the trimmed V and J ends, which lost 1 base and 4 bases, there was a span of 10 bases. The CDR3 DNA is TGTGCCACCAGCAGAGGAGGGGGGATCTATGGCTACACCTTC. This translates into CATSRGGGIYGYTF.

This clonotype was counted many times. V is TRBV11-2 and J is TRBJ2-2; 7 bases map to TRBD2. V trimming: 1 base; J trimming: 5 bases; junction bases outside the gene matches: 1. This CDR3 contains 14 residues. Germline-derived CDR1 and CDR2 are SGHAT and FQNNGV. The CDR3 loop is CASSLAAGTGELFF. The CDR3 DNA is TGTGCCAGCAGCTTAGCAGCGGGGACCGGGGAGCTGTTTTTT.

The chain links TRBV20-1 to TRBJ2-2; the match to TRBD2 covers 7 bases. V gave up 3 bases and J gave up 1 base; unmatched junction bases: 8. CDR1 and CDR2 from the germline V gene are DFQATT and SNEGSKA (reference sequence). The length of the CDR3 is 16 residues. CDR3 in DNA: TGCAGTGCTAGTCAGGGCGGGGGTTTGAACACCGGGGAGCTGTTTTTT. Its translation is CSASQGGGLNTGELFF.

The chain has TRBV11-2 and TRBJ1-3; 9 bases map to TRBD1. This CDR3 has 15 amino acids. V dropped 5 bases and J dropped 8; count of bases not matched to a gene: 10. In germline, CDR1 is SGHAT, CDR2 FQNNGV. The CDR3 loop reads CASSGPGQGGDTIYF. CDR3 nucleotide sequence: TGTGCCAGCAGCGGTCCGGGACAGGGTGGCGACACCATATATTTT. The full variable domain, its missing parts supplied by reference TRBV11-2 and TRBJ1-3, is EAGVAQSPRYKIIEKRQSVAFWCNPISGHATLYWYQQILGQGPKLLIQFQNNGVVDDSQLPKDRFSAERLKGVDSTLKIQPAKLEDSAVYLCASSGPGQGGDTIYFGEGSWLTVV.